The entry that follows covers one TCR beta chain sequence. Its antigen is currently unknown. The entry originates in a study of T cell responses to AZD1222 COVID-19 vaccine. Germline V gene data show CDR1 as SGHRS and CDR2 as YFSETQ. Trimming pared 0 bases from V and 8 bases from J, leaving 11 bases between. The CDR3 runs to 13 residues. Regarding the study as a whole: Of the AZD1222 recipients, only 6 or 7 were seropositive at baseline. Spike-specific TCR depth and breadth grew after two AZD1222 doses.

Method: immunoSEQ multiplex PCR; TCRdb's copy keeps in-frame clones and lacks some. This sample yields 170,000 or so clones, of which 90% to 95% are seen a single time; about 0.9% belongs to the top ten. This receptor was obtained from an adult in good health. The sample in question was peripheral blood, obtained on day 0 of AZD1222 vaccination. The V and J genes are TRBV5-1 and TRBJ1-2; no firm D call. CDR3 coding DNA: TGCGCCAGCAGCTTGGCGACAAGAGACGGCTACACCTTC. Encoded protein: CASSLATRDGYTF.